This entry is about one TCR beta chain. The assay was immunoSEQ multiplex PCR, and TCRdb's table has in-frame clones only and misses some. The sample contains about 98,000 clones, over 85% of which appear only once. The data stem from a study of a mutant IDH1 vaccine in newly diagnosed glioma. Stated time point: baseline, week 1 (first vaccination visit). Treatment denoted: pre-vaccination baseline after standard-of-care therapy. The receptor was isolated from a woman in her forties or fifties with glioma. Specimen: PBMCs, collected from a glioma patient treated with radiotherapy, temozolomide or both.

The CDR3 sequence: CASSTSQWGTNEKLFF. In DNA form, the CDR3 reads TGTGCCAGCAGCACCTCCCAGTGGGGGACTAATGAAAAACTGTTTTTT. The V and J genes are TRBV13 and TRBJ1-4; D perhaps matches TRBD1 (5 bases). V was trimmed by 5 bases and J by 2 bases, leaving 15 bases between them. The CDR3 totals 16 residues. The germline V gene has CDR1 PRHDT and CDR2 FYEKMQ (reference sequence).